This T cell receptor (beta chain) stems from a study of cytomegalovirus exposure and HLA in healthy donors. Primers: 60 Vbeta forward and 13 Jbeta reverse. The protocol was immunoSEQ multiplex PCR, while the TCRdb copy is restricted to in-frame clones and leaves out a portion. In the table there are about 120,000 clones, more than 65% of which are singletons. The CDR3 is made up of 13 amino acids. The ends were cut back, 4 bases at V and 1 base at J, with 4 bases in the middle. CDR1 and CDR2 from the germline V gene are MNHEY and SVGAGI. This sequence was found in a man aged 18 to 30 in good health and CMV-seropositive. Specimen: PBMCs. This chain connects TRBV6-5 to TRBJ2-2; D call uncertain. CDR3 DNA sequence: TGTGCCAGCAGTTCGGGGAACACCGGGGAGCTGTTTTTT. This gives the protein CASSSGNTGELFF.